These T cell receptor beta chains were read from a single sample in a study of blood T cell repertoires in COVID-19. Clones were read by immunoSEQ multiplex PCR, and TCRdb kept only the in-frame ones, dropping some. The sample contains tens of thousands of clones, approximately 79% of which appear only once. What was sequenced was peripheral blood. The receptors derive from a man between 65 and 79 years old with active or convalescent COVID-19. Each CDR3 is given with its conserved first and last residue. D genes are given only for firm matches. Part of the rows lack a size; the others show once, few, many or a class for expanded clones.

j_call clone_size v_call d_call cdr3_nt cdr3_aa
TRBJ1-5 many TRBV30 NA TGTGCCTGGAGTGTAGGGGCCTCTAGCAATCAGCCCCAGCATTTT CAWSVGASSNQPQHF
TRBJ1-4 few TRBV4-1 NA TGCGCCAGCGGCCGAACCGGGACAATCTATGAAAGGTTGTTTTTT CASGRTGTIYERLFF
TRBJ1-2 NA TRBV11-2 NA TGTGCCAGCAGCTTTACAGTAGCTAACTATGGCTACACCTTC CASSFTVANYGYTF
TRBJ2-6 NA TRBV28 NA TGTGCCAGCAACGGGTCTGGGGCCAACGTCCTGACTTTC CASNGSGANVLTF
TRBJ1-2 NA TRBV7-9 NA TGTGCCAGCAGCTTAGGGGCAACTGGCTACACCTTC CASSLGATGYTF
TRBJ1-6 many TRBV11-2 NA TGTGCCAGCAGCTTATTAGAAAATTCACCCCTCCACTTT CASSLLENSPLHF
TRBJ2-3 NA TRBV5-6 TRBD1 TGTGCCAGCAGCCGACGACAGGGGGTCTTCTCAGATACGCAGTATTTT CASSRRQGVFSDTQYF
TRBJ2-5 NA TRBV5-1 TRBD2 TGCGCCAGCAGCTTGGCTCTGGCGGGGGTTCAAGAGACCCAGTACTTC CASSLALAGVQETQYF
TRBJ2-1 NA TRBV11-2 NA TGTGCCAGCAGCTGGGGCAGGGCTGGCAATGAGCAGTTCTTC CASSWGRAGNEQFF
TRBJ1-4 NA TRBV27 TRBD1 TGTGCCAGCAGTTCGCGACAGGGGGCAACTAATGAAAAACTGTTTTTT CASSSRQGATNEKLFF
TRBJ2-7 NA TRBV6-5 TRBD1 TGTGCCAGCATCCGGGACAGGGGCCCCTACGAGCAGTACTTC CASIRDRGPYEQYF
TRBJ2-5 once TRBV2 NA TGTGCCAGCTTTAAGGGGGACGGGGAAGAGACCCAGTACTTC CASFKGDGEETQYF
TRBJ2-2 NA TRBV20-1 NA TGCAGTGCTAGTAACCTAGAGAACACCGGGGAGCTGTTTTTT CSASNLENTGELFF
TRBJ2-5 few TRBV5-1 NA TGCGCCAGCAAGGATAAGACCAACAGGGAGGAGACCCAGTACTTC CASKDKTNREETQYF
TRBJ1-3 NA TRBV5-1 TRBD1 TGCGCCAGCAGCTTGAGGGGGACAGAGGACTCTGGAAACACCATATATTTT CASSLRGTEDSGNTIYF
TRBJ1-2 NA TRBV7-6 TRBD1 TGTGCCAGCAGCTTACGGGACAGGGGGGTGAACTATGGCTACACCTTC CASSLRDRGVNYGYTF
TRBJ2-5 NA TRBV3-1/TRBV3-2 TRBD2 TGTGCCAGCAGCAAGCGGGGGGCCCAAGAGACCCAGTACTTC CASSKRGAQETQYF
TRBJ2-7 NA TRBV10-3 NA TGTGCCATCAGTGTTGGGGAGGCCGCCTCCTACGAGCAGTACTTC CAISVGEAASYEQYF
TRBJ2-5 NA TRBV6-5 NA TGTGCCAGCAGTTACTCTTTGCGGGGGCGAGAGACCCAGTACTTC CASSYSLRGRETQYF
TRBJ1-6 NA TRBV10-3 NA TGTGCCATCAGTGAGTCGTTACAGGGAAATTCACCCCTCCACTTT CAISESLQGNSPLHF
TRBJ1-5 NA TRBV28 NA TGTGCCAGCCGCCCCGGGGGAGTCGGACAGCCCCAGCATTTT CASRPGGVGQPQHF
TRBJ1-1 NA TRBV2 NA TGTGCCAGCAGTATGAGAGGTATTGAAGCTTTCTTT CASSMRGIEAFF
TRBJ1-5 NA TRBV28 TRBD1 TGTGCCAGCCTTAACGGGGCAGGGGGCGAACAGCCCCAGCATTTT CASLNGAGGEQPQHF
TRBJ1-2 NA TRBV6-5 TRBD1 TGTGCCAGCAGGACAGGGGGGCCCCTCTATGGCTACACCTTC CASRTGGPLYGYTF
TRBJ2-5 NA TRBV5-4 TRBD1 TGTGCCAGCAGCTGGCAAGACAGGGGGGAGACCCAGTACTTC CASSWQDRGETQYF
TRBJ2-1 NA TRBV28 NA TGTGCCAGCACCTCAGAGCGCCTCGAGCAGTTCTTC CASTSERLEQFF
TRBJ2-5 NA TRBV2 NA TGTGCCAGCAGACTCCAAGAGACCCAGTACTTC CASRLQETQYF
TRBJ1-1 once TRBV5-8 TRBD1 TGTGCCAGCAGCTGGGGGACAGGGCATGACACTGAAGCTTTCTTT CASSWGTGHDTEAFF
TRBJ1-2 NA TRBV3-1/TRBV3-2 NA TGTGCCAGCAACCACAAGGGACACGGCTACACCTTC CASNHKGHGYTF
TRBJ2-7 NA TRBV2 TRBD1 TGTGCCAGCAGTGTCCAGGGGGCGTGGGAGCAGTACTTC CASSVQGAWEQYF
TRBJ2-7 NA TRBV7-6 NA TGTGCCAGCAGCCGCGGACAGCTTTCCTACGAGCAGTACTTC CASSRGQLSYEQYF
TRBJ2-1 NA TRBV10-1 TRBD1 TGCGCCAGCAGCCATGAGACAGGGGCAGGAAACAATGAGCAGTTCTTC CASSHETGAGNNEQFF
TRBJ2-4 NA TRBV24-1 NA TGTGCCACCAGTGACCCGTCGGTAGCCAAAAACATTCAGTACTTC CATSDPSVAKNIQYF
TRBJ1-4 NA TRBV4-2 NA TGTGCCAGCAGCCAAGATTCCCAACCCGCTACAGCAACTAATGAAAAACTGTTTTTT CASSQDSQPATATNEKLFF
TRBJ1-1 NA TRBV2 NA TGTGCCAGCAGTCCCCGGGGGGATTCTGAAGCTTTCTTT CASSPRGDSEAFF
TRBJ2-3 NA TRBV2 TRBD2 TGTGCCAGCTCAATAGCGGGGCGAAGCACAGATACGCAGTATTTT CASSIAGRSTDTQYF
TRBJ1-5 once TRBV30 NA TGTGCCTGGAGTTATCAGTACCCCAGGCAGCCCCAGCATTTT CAWSYQYPRQPQHF
TRBJ1-6 many TRBV7-2 TRBD1 TGTGCCAGCAAACGGACGGGGGACAGGGAGAATTCACCCCTCCACTTT CASKRTGDRENSPLHF
TRBJ1-2 few TRBV3-1/TRBV3-2 TRBD1 TGTGCCAGCAGCCAACCCGGGACAGGCATTTTATATGGCTACACCTTC CASSQPGTGILYGYTF
TRBJ2-7 NA TRBV10-3 TRBD1 TGTGCCATCAGCCGACAGGGGGCAACCTACGAGCAGTACTTC CAISRQGATYEQYF
TRBJ2-5 few TRBV19 NA TGTGCCAGTAGCCCCGGGGGAGAGACCCAGTACTTC CASSPGGETQYF
TRBJ1-1 NA TRBV29-1 NA TGCAGCGTTCACAGGACACCTGACATGAACACTGAAGCTTTCTTT CSVHRTPDMNTEAFF
TRBJ1-2 NA TRBV7-9 NA TGTGCCAGCAGCCCGCCAGGGCTAGGATATGGCTACACCTTC CASSPPGLGYGYTF
TRBJ2-7 NA TRBV2 TRBD1 TGTGCCAGCTGGACAGGGGCCCCTTTCTACGAGCAGTACTTC CASWTGAPFYEQYF
TRBJ2-3 once TRBV6-5 NA TGTGCCAGCGGGGGGACGAACACAGATACGCAGTATTTT CASGGTNTDTQYF
TRBJ2-3 NA TRBV27 NA TGTGCCAGCCAAGTGGAGGGAGCAGATACGCAGTATTTT CASQVEGADTQYF
TRBJ2-3 few TRBV7-3 TRBD2 TGTGCCAGCAGCTTAATGGCCCCTGCGGGGGGGTTAGATACGCAGTATTTT CASSLMAPAGGLDTQYF
TRBJ1-1 once TRBV5-8 NA TGTGCCAGCAACCCACCATACTCGGCGGGGAACACTGAAGCTTTCTTT CASNPPYSAGNTEAFF
TRBJ2-3 NA TRBV10-3 TRBD2 TGTGCCGTCAGTCTAGCGGGGGGCGGCACAGATACGCAGTATTTT CAVSLAGGGTDTQYF
TRBJ2-1 once TRBV5-4 TRBD1 TGTGCCAGCAGCTTGTACAGGGGTCGGGCCGTCAATGAGCAGTTCTTC CASSLYRGRAVNEQFF
TRBJ1-5 NA TRBV6-5 NA TGTGCCACCTCCGGACAGTACGATGATCAGCCCCAGCATTTT CATSGQYDDQPQHF
TRBJ1-1 NA TRBV9 TRBD1 TGTGCCAGCAGCGTCGGATTAGGGGGCGAGTTCGAAGCTTTCTTT CASSVGLGGEFEAFF
TRBJ2-3 NA TRBV2 TRBD1 TGTGCCAGCCGGGGACAGGGAGAAGATACGCAGTATTTT CASRGQGEDTQYF
TRBJ1-6 NA TRBV7-6 NA TGTGCCAGCAGCTTAGACCCCCGGGGGCCCCTCCACTTT CASSLDPRGPLHF
TRBJ1-1 NA TRBV19 NA TGTGCCAGTAGTATAACCAGCGACACTGAAGCTTTCTTT CASSITSDTEAFF
TRBJ2-1 NA TRBV7-2 TRBD2 TGTGCCAGCAGCTTAGCGCAGATTAGCGGGGGGGCCCCGGATGAGCAGTTCTTC CASSLAQISGGAPDEQFF
TRBJ2-6 NA TRBV30 NA TGTGCCTGGGGTCTCCGGTTTGCAGGGGCCAACGTCCTGACTTTC CAWGLRFAGANVLTF
TRBJ2-7 NA TRBV28 TRBD2 TGTGCCAGCAGTTTACAAGCGGGGCTTGAGCAGTACTTC CASSLQAGLEQYF
TRBJ1-3 NA TRBV10-3 NA TGTGCCATCAGTGATCGATCCGTAGGCGGCAGCTCTGGAAACACCATATATTTT CAISDRSVGGSSGNTIYF
TRBJ2-3 medium-sized TRBV3-1/TRBV3-2 NA TGTGCCAGCAGCAGCCGGAGCGATACGCAGTATTTT CASSSRSDTQYF